Shown below are 27 T cell receptor beta chains from a single sample sequenced in a study of T cells after yellow fever vaccination (dated by TCRdb to between 2018 and 2020). The library was prepared using 5' RACE. Sequencing was carried out with an Illumina HiSeq 2500. Using fastp trimming at Q25 and MiXCR clonotype assembly, TCRdb reanalyzed the public sequencing data and kept in-frame beta chains. CDR3 protein sequences are deduplicated, and each keeps its most common genes and DNA. The sample data list about 50,000 distinct CDR3 sequences, and 7.4% of these were observed just once. 28% of the sample is held by the ten biggest clonotypes. The sample's treatment or condition label is to be understood as: live attenuated yellow fever vaccine strain. Material: CD8+ T cells sorted from PBMCs, obtained around 14 days after the first yellow fever vaccination. These TCRs come from a man younger than 30 who received the YFV17D yellow fever vaccine.

Ten or more counts support this clonotype. The chain uses TRBV14 and TRBJ2-5, with 9 bases matching TRBD2. V lost 2 bases and J lost 12; bases outside the gene matches: 7. The length of the CDR3 is 13 residues. From germline, CDR1 is SGHDN and CDR2 FVKESK. Here the CDR3 DNA reads TGTGCCAGCAGCCAATTCTCCGGACTAGCGAAGTACTTC. Translated: CASSQFSGLAKYF.

This clonotype was observed at least ten times. The chain has TRBV4-1 and TRBJ2-2; no firm D call. CDR1 MGHRA and CDR2 YSYEKL come from the germline V gene. V was clipped by 0 bases and J by 6 bases, with 8 bases between them. The CDR3 has 14 amino acids. CDR3 nucleotide sequence: TGCGCCAGCAGCCAAGATGTCGAGTCCGGGGAGCTGTTTTTT. It encodes CASSQDVESGELFF.

This clonotype was recorded at least ten times. The rearrangement joins TRBV4-1 to TRBJ1-5; no clear D. This CDR3 is built from 15 residues. V was clipped by 4 bases and J by 0 bases, with 10 bases between them. Per the germline V gene, CDR1 is MGHRA and CDR2 is YSYEKL. The CDR3 DNA is TGCGCCAGCAGCCCGCGGCACGTTAGCAATCAGCCCCAGCATTTT. Its protein is CASSPRHVSNQPQHF.

This clonotype was picked up many times. The chain recombines TRBV29-1 with TRBJ2-2; D uncertain. The germline V gene encodes CDR1 SQVTM and CDR2 ANQGSEA. Trimming cost V 7 bases and J 4 bases, with 7 bases left between them. CDR3 length equals 11 residues. As DNA, the CDR3 is TGCAGCGCAGTCACCACCGGGGAGCTGTTTTTT. As protein: CSAVTTGELFF.

In its sample, this clonotype was seen many times. This sequence joins TRBV4-3 and TRBJ2-2; 7 bases match TRBD1. CDR1 LGHNA and CDR2 YSLEER come from the germline V gene. V shed 8 bases and J 3 bases; nucleotides not matched to a gene: 6. CDR3 length: 14 amino acids. The CDR3 region is CASGDREYTGELFF. The DNA for the CDR3 is TGCGCCAGCGGGGACAGAGAATACACCGGGGAGCTGTTTTTT.

This clonotype was recorded at least ten times. This chain links TRBV4-3 with TRBJ2-1, with 9 bases matching TRBD1. The CDR3 runs 17 residues. Germline CDR1 LGHNA, CDR2 YSLEER. V was clipped by 1 base and J by 3 bases; unmatched bases: 7. Here the CDR3 reads CASSQGTGGPLYNEQFF. The CDR3 DNA is TGCGCCAGCAGCCAAGGAACAGGGGGCCCCCTCTACAATGAGCAGTTCTTC.

This clonotype was seen ten or more times. V usage is TRBV11-2 and J usage is TRBJ2-2; 8 bases line up with TRBD1. Trimming at V came to 5 bases and at J to 2 bases, leaving 7 bases not matched to a gene. Germline V CDR1 and CDR2: SGHAT, FQNNGV. This CDR3 spans 16 amino acids. CDR3 amino acids: CASSPWDRTNTGELFF. The DNA for the CDR3 is TGTGCCAGCAGCCCCTGGGACAGGACCAACACCGGGGAGCTGTTTTTT.

The rearrangement uses TRBV19 and TRBJ1-2; D is ambiguous. Germline V CDR1 and CDR2: LNHDA, SQIVND (reference sequence). CDR3 length: 13 amino acids. The ends were cut back, 11 bases at V and 6 bases at J, with 19 bases in the middle. This chain's CDR3 is CASGVGGFDGYTF. The CDR3 bases are TGTGCCTCAGGTGTGGGCGGGTTCGATGGCTACACCTTC.

This clonotype was detected many times. The DNA of the CDR3 is TGTGCCATCTCCCCCGGGGGGCGAGGAACTGAAGCTTTCTTT. Protein: CAISPGGRGTEAFF. This chain links TRBV10-3 with TRBJ1-1, with a tentative D call TRBD1 (6 bases). Germline V lookup: CDR1 ENHRY, CDR2 SYGVKD. This CDR3 is built from 14 residues. The V gene lost 8 bases and the J gene lost 5 bases, with 18 bases spanning the gap.

This clonotype was picked up many times. This chain uses TRBV7-8 with TRBJ1-1; no clear D. The CDR3 is 14 residues long. The V end lost 5 bases, the J end lost 0 bases, and 10 bases lay between the germline ends. Germline V CDR1 and CDR2: SGHVS, FQNEAQ. CDR3 coding DNA: TGTGCCAGCAGCCCCAAAGTGATGAACACTGAAGCTTTCTTT. Translating it yields CASSPKVMNTEAFF.

This clonotype was detected ten times or more. This rearrangement joins TRBV9 to TRBJ1-2; D might be TRBD1 (5 bases). CDR3 length: 20 amino acids. V lost 0 bases to trimming and J lost 3 bases, with 27 bases between them. The V gene's germline CDR1 is SGDLS and CDR2 YYNGEE. CDR3 DNA: TGTGCCAGCAGCGTAGATCGGTTAGAGGGGCATCTCACGACCTACTATGGCTACACCTTC. It encodes CASSVDRLEGHLTTYYGYTF. The variable domain in full, completed from reference TRBV9 and TRBJ1-2, reads DSGVTQTPKHLITATGQRVTLRCSPRSGDLSVYWYQQSLDQGLQFLIQYYNGEERAKGNILERFSAQQFPDLHSELNLSSLELGDSALYFCASSVDRLEGHLTTYYGYTFGSGTRLTVV.

This clonotype has at least ten counts. The chain couples TRBV20-1 to TRBJ1-1, with no clear D. Germline CDR1 DFQATT, CDR2 SNEGSKA (reference sequence). CDR3 length: 10 amino acids. Trimming shortened V by 0 bases and J by 4 bases, and 0 bases separated the two germline ends. The DNA of the CDR3 is TGCAGTGCTAGAGACACTGAAGCTTTCTTT. Protein: CSARDTEAFF.

J is TRBJ2-7 and V is TRBV4-1; D is unclear. Germline V lookup: CDR1 MGHRA, CDR2 YSYEKL. Trimming took 2 bases from V and 4 from J, leaving 15 bases between them. CDR3 size: 15 residues. The DNA for the CDR3 is TGCGCCAGCAGCCAACCGACGGCAGGAATTTACGAGCAGTACTTC. It translates to CASSQPTAGIYEQYF.

This clonotype has ten or more counts. The chain combines TRBV27 with TRBJ1-4; 8 bases fit TRBD1. J gave up 11 bases and V 4 bases, and 15 bases lay outside the gene matches. The V gene's germline CDR1 is MNHEY and CDR2 SMNVEV (reference sequence). This CDR3 comprises 16 residues. The CDR3 coding sequence is TGTGCCAGCAGTTCCACCCTTCTGGGGACAGGTCAGAAACTGTTTTTT. Its protein is CASSSTLLGTGQKLFF.

With respect to this clonotype: This may be a read error: a much more frequent sequence differs by one nucleotide. This rearrangement joins TRBV7-3 to TRBJ2-3; 11 bases map to TRBD2. The V and J ends lost 3 bases and 6 bases, in that order; junction bases with no gene match: 5. The CDR3 is 15 residues long. The V gene's germline CDR1 is SGHTA and CDR2 FQGTGA. The CDR3 here is CASSFSGGARDTQYF. In DNA form, the CDR3 reads TGTGCCAGCAGCTTTAGCGGGGGGGCCCGTGATACGCAGTATTTT.

This clonotype has ten or more counts. The chain combines TRBV15 with TRBJ2-7; D is perhaps TRBD2 (5 bases). Between the trimmed V and J ends, which lost 5 bases and 3 bases, there was a span of 14 bases. The length of the CDR3 is 14 residues. Germline V gives CDR1 LNHNV, CDR2 YYDKDF (reference sequence). The CDR3 DNA is TGTGCCACCAGCCGAGCGGCCCTCGGCTACGAGCAGTACTTC. Its translation is CATSRAALGYEQYF.

This clonotype was seen a handful of times. The chain is built from TRBV4-1 and TRBJ2-1; the D gene could be TRBD1 or TRBD2 (7 bases each). Trimming removed 4 bases from V and 9 bases from J, with 16 bases in between. Germline-derived CDR1 and CDR2 are MGHRA and YSYEKL. The CDR3 runs to 14 residues. In nucleotides, the CDR3 is TGCGCCAGCAGCCTCAGAGGGGGCGGGGGTGAGCAGTTCTTC. It is translated as CASSLRGGGGEQFF.

This clonotype was observed at least ten times. This chain links TRBV12-3 or TRBV12-4 with TRBJ1-1, with 10 bases matching TRBD1. The CDR3 has 12 amino acids. The V and J ends lost 9 bases and 8 bases, in that order; junction bases with no gene match: 6. The CDR3 DNA follows: TGTGCCAGTTGGACAGGGGGAAGGGAAGCTTTCTTT. Its protein is CASWTGGREAFF.

At least ten counts were recorded for this clonotype. The V call is TRBV4-1, the J call TRBJ2-3; TRBD1 or TRBD2 may be the D gene (6 bases each). The germline CDR1 and CDR2 sequences are MGHRA and YSYEKL. The CDR3 has 15 residues. The ends were cut back, 6 bases at V and 0 bases at J, with 13 bases in the middle. The CDR3 coding sequence is TGCGCCAGCAGACCCCAGGGGAGGAGCACAGATACGCAGTATTTT. Protein product: CASRPQGRSTDTQYF.

Many counts were recorded for this clonotype. CDR3 protein: CASSYPTGGQETQYF. DNA for the CDR3: TGCGCCAGCAGCTACCCGACAGGGGGTCAAGAGACCCAGTACTTC. The chain uses TRBV5-1 and TRBJ2-5, with 9 nucleotides matching TRBD1. The CDR3 is made up of 15 amino acids. V trimming: 3 bases; J trimming: 2 bases; junction bases outside the gene matches: 5. Germline V CDR1 and CDR2: SGHRS, YFSETQ.

This clonotype has at least ten counts. The chain recombines TRBV4-3 with TRBJ2-6, with a possible D match to TRBD1 (5 bases). The CDR3 is 18 amino acids. V dropped 5 bases and J dropped 0 bases, with 17 bases sitting between them. Germline V CDR1 and CDR2: LGHNA, YSLEER. CDR3 sequence reads: CASSAHLPTGSGANVLTF. CDR3 nucleotides: TGCGCCAGCAGCGCTCACTTACCTACAGGCTCTGGGGCCAACGTCCTGACTTTC.

This clonotype was detected ten times or more. This chain links TRBV2 with TRBJ2-1; 11 nucleotides agree with TRBD2. Losses at the gene ends were 8 bases for V and 7 bases for J; bases not matched to a gene: 16. The CDR3 has 17 residues. Germline V lookup: CDR1 SNHLY, CDR2 FYNNEI. CDR3 protein: CASGTPELAGEENEQFF. CDR3 coding DNA: TGTGCCAGCGGCACTCCCGAACTAGCGGGGGAAGAGAATGAGCAGTTCTTC.

This clonotype was recorded many times. V gene TRBV6-5 combines with J gene TRBJ2-5; D unresolved. This CDR3 is 16 amino acids long. Germline V gene sequence: CDR1 MNHEY, CDR2 SVGAGI. V was shortened by 6 bases and J by 4 bases, with 21 bases between the two germline ends. The CDR3 reads CASSGERAQVAETQYF. The CDR3, as DNA: TGTGCCAGCAGCGGCGAAAGGGCGCAAGTCGCAGAGACCCAGTACTTC.

The sample holds many counts of this clonotype. The rearrangement links TRBV12-5 to TRBJ2-7, with D possibly being TRBD1 (5 bases). V was trimmed by 3 bases and J by 5 bases, leaving 14 bases between them. The CDR3 has 14 amino acids. Germline V gene data show CDR1 as LGHNT and CDR2 as FRNRAP. The DNA for the CDR3 is TGTGCTAGTGGTTTTGTAGGGGATATCAACGAGCAGTACTTC. This codes for CASGFVGDINEQYF.

This clonotype was counted at least ten times. The chain is built from TRBV6-5 and TRBJ1-3, with D unclear. CDR1 MNHEY and CDR2 SVGAGI come from the germline V gene. V gave up 4 bases and J gave up 0 bases, with 7 bases separating them. CDR3 size: 14 residues. This chain's CDR3 is CASSFSNSGNTIYF. The CDR3 nucleotides are TGTGCCAGCAGTTTTTCTAACTCTGGAAACACCATATATTTT.

This clonotype was counted ten times or more. This rearrangement joins TRBV12-3 or TRBV12-4 to TRBJ2-3; 8 positions match TRBD1. J was trimmed by 2 bases and V by 6 bases; bases with no gene match: 7. The CDR3 runs 15 residues. This CDR3 reads CASSRTGTYTDTQYF. CDR3 in DNA: TGTGCCAGCAGCAGGACAGGGACCTACACAGATACGCAGTATTTT.

This clonotype was observed at least ten times. The chain uses TRBV20-1 and TRBJ1-2; D unresolved. V lost 7 bases to trimming and J lost 7 bases, with 4 bases between them. Per the germline V gene, CDR1 is DFQATT and CDR2 is SNEGSKA (reference sequence). CDR3 length: 8 residues. CDR3 coding DNA: TGCAGTGTGGGTGGCTACACCTTC. Translation gives CSVGGYTF.